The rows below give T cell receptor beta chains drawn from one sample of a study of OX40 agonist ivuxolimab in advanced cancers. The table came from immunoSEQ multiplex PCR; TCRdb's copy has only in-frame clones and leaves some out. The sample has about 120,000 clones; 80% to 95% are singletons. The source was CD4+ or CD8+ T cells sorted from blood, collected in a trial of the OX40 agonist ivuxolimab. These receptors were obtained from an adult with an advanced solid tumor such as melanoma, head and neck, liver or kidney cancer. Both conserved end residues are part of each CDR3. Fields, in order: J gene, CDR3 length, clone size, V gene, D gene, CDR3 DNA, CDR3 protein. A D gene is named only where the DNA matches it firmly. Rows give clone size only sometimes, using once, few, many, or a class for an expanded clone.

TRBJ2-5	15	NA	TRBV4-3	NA	TGCGCCAGCAGCCGCACAGGGGGGGGAGAGGGGACCCAGTACTTC	CASSRTGGGEGTQYF
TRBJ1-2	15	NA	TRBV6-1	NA	TGTGCCAGCAGTGAAGTAGGGCTGGGGGGCTATGGCTACACCTTC	CASSEVGLGGYGYTF
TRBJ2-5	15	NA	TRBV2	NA	TGTGCCAGCACCCCCCAGGGGGGGAGAGGAGAGACCCAGTACTTC	CASTPQGGRGETQYF
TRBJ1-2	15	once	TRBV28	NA	TGTGCCAGCACCAACGCAGGACAGACTGTCTATGGCTACACCTTC	CASTNAGQTVYGYTF
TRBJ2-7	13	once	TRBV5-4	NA	TGTGCCAGCAGCTTGGACGGGGGATTCGGGCAGTACTTC	CASSLDGGFGQYF
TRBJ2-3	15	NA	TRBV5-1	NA	TGCGCCAGCAGCTTGGTGGACAGTACCCTAGATACGCAGTATTTT	CASSLVDSTLDTQYF
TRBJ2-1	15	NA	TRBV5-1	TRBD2	TGCGCCAGCAGCGTAGCGGGGGGATCCTACAATGAGCAGTTCTTC	CASSVAGGSYNEQFF
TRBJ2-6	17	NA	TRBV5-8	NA	TGTGCCAGCAGCGAGACCTCACTAGCTTCTGGGGCCAACGTCCTGACTTTC	CASSETSLASGANVLTF
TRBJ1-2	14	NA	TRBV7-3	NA	TGTGCCAGCAGCCCAGCAAATACGGGGTATGGCTACACCTTC	CASSPANTGYGYTF
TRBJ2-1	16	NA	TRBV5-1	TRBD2	TGCGCCAGCAGCTTGCTAGCGGGGGACCGGTACAATGAGCAGTTCTTC	CASSLLAGDRYNEQFF
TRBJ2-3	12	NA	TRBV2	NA	TGTGCCAGCAGTGTGAACACAGATACGCAGTATTTT	CASSVNTDTQYF
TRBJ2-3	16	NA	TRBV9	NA	TGTGCCAGCAGCGTAGCGCCGTCTGGCGGCACAGATACGCAGTATTTT	CASSVAPSGGTDTQYF
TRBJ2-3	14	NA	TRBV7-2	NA	TGTGCCAGCAGCGCCCGCCCGACTAGTGGGACGCAGTATTTT	CASSARPTSGTQYF
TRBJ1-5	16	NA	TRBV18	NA	TGTGCCAGCTCACCGAACAGGGAGGGGTTGAATCAGCCCCAGCATTTT	CASSPNREGLNQPQHF
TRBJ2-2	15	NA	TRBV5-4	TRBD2	TGTGCCAGCAGTCAAAGCGGGGGAAACACCGGGGAGCTGTTTTTT	CASSQSGGNTGELFF
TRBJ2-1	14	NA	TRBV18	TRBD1	TGTGCCAGCTCACCAAGGGGGCCCTACAATGAGCAGTTCTTC	CASSPRGPYNEQFF
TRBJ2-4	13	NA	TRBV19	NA	TGTGCCAGTACTCCCGGGGACATATTAAGTCAGTACTTC	CASTPGDILSQYF
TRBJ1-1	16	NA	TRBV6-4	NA	TGTGCCAGCAGTGAGAAACATTCACCTTCGAACACTGAAGCTTTCTTT	CASSEKHSPSNTEAFF
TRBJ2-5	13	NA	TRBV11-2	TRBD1	TGTGCCAGCAGCTTCGACAGGGTAGAGACCCAGTACTTC	CASSFDRVETQYF
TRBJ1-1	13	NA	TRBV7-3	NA	TGTGCCAGCAGCCCACGGGGGGAAATTGAAGCTTTCTTT	CASSPRGEIEAFF
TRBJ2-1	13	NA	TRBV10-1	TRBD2	TGCGCCAGCAGGCGGGGGGGCCTCGGGGAGCAGTTCTTC	CASRRGGLGEQFF
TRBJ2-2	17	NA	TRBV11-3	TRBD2	TGTGCCAGCAGCCGCGGACTAGCGGGGGGTAACACCGGGGAGCTGTTTTTT	CASSRGLAGGNTGELFF
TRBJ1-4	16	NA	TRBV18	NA	TGTGCCAGCTCACCACCGGGGAGAAGGCGGGGTGAAAAACTGTTTTTT	CASSPPGRRRGEKLFF
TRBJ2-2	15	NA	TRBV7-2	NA	TGTGCCAGCAGCTTGAGGGAGATAAACACCGGGGAGCTGTTTTTT	CASSLREINTGELFF
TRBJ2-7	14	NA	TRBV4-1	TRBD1	TGCGCCAGCAGCAACAGGGGGCCGACCTACGAGCAGTACTTC	CASSNRGPTYEQYF
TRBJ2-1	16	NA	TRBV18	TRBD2	TGTGCCAGCTCACCGGCTAGCGGGAGGGCCTACAATGAGCAGTTCTTC	CASSPASGRAYNEQFF
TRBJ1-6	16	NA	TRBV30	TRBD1	TGTGCCTGGAGTGTACTTCCGGACAGGAGGCTCTCACCCCTCCACTTT	CAWSVLPDRRLSPLHF
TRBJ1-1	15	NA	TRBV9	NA	TGTGCCAGCAGCGTAACTCCAGTGTGGAACACTGAAGCTTTCTTT	CASSVTPVWNTEAFF
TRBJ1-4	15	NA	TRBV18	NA	TGTGCCAGCTCACCACCGAGGGCAGGGTCTGAAAAACTGTTTTTT	CASSPPRAGSEKLFF
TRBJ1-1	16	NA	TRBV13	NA	TGTGCCAGCAGCTTAAGGGGCAGCGCTCGGAACACTGAAGCTTTCTTT	CASSLRGSARNTEAFF
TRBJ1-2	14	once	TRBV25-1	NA	TGTGCCAGCAGTGGGCCGGGGGATAGCTATGGCTACACCTTC	CASSGPGDSYGYTF
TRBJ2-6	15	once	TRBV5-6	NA	TGTGCCAGCAGCTTTGGGAGCTCTGGGGCCAACGTCCTGACTTTC	CASSFGSSGANVLTF
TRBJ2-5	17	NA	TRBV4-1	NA	TGCGCCAGCAGCCAAGATCTCACCGGGGCGGCGAGGGAGACCCAGTACTTC	CASSQDLTGAARETQYF
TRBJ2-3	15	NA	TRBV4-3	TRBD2	TGCGCCAGCAGCCAAGATAGCGGGAGTACAGATACGCAGTATTTT	CASSQDSGSTDTQYF
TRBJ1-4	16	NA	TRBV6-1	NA	TGTGCCAGCAGTGAAATGGTAGCTATAGGAAGTGAAAAACTGTTTTTT	CASSEMVAIGSEKLFF
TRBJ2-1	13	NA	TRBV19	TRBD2	TGTGCCAGTAGCACTAGCGGGATGACTGAGCAGTTCTTC	CASSTSGMTEQFF
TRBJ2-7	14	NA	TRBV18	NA	TGTGCCAGCTCCCCGCCGGGGTCCAGCTACGAGCAGTACTTC	CASSPPGSSYEQYF
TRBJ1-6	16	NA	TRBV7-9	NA	TGTGCCAGCAGCTTACAAGGGCAGCTCTATAATTCACCCCTCCACTTT	CASSLQGQLYNSPLHF
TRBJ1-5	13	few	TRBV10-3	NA	TGTGCCACGGGGCCGCAGGGCAATCAGCCCCAGCATTTT	CATGPQGNQPQHF
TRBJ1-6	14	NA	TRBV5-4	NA	TGTGCCAGCAGCTTGCGCCAGGGCGGGAGGACCCTCCACTTT	CASSLRQGGRTLHF
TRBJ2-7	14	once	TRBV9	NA	TGTGCCAGCAGCGTAGGACAGGTCTCCTACGAGCAGTACTTC	CASSVGQVSYEQYF
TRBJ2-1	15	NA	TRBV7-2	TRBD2	TGTGCCAGCAGCCAACCCAGCGGGAGATACAATGAGCAGTTCTTC	CASSQPSGRYNEQFF
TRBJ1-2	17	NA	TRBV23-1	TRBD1	TGCGCCAGCAGTCATCGTACATATCAGGGGGGTAACTATGGCTACACCTTC	CASSHRTYQGGNYGYTF
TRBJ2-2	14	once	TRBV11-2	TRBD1	TGTGCCAGCAGATACACAGGGGTCATCGGGGAGCTGTTTTTT	CASRYTGVIGELFF
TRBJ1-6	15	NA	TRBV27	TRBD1	TGTGCCAGCAGTAACGACAGGGCAGTCAATTCACCCCTCCACTTT	CASSNDRAVNSPLHF
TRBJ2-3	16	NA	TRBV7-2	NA	TGTGCCAGCAGCTTAGCTGGTAGGGTAGTCGCAGATACGCAGTATTTT	CASSLAGRVVADTQYF
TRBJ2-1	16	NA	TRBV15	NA	TGTGCCACCAGCAGAGTGGGGAGAAGCTCCTACAATGAGCAGTTCTTC	CATSRVGRSSYNEQFF
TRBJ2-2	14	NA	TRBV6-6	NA	TGTGCCAGCAGTTACTCTAGCCGCACCGGGGAGCTGTTTTTT	CASSYSSRTGELFF
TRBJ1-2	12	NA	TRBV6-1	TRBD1	TGTGCCAGTTCCCTTTTGACAGGGTCCTACACCTTC	CASSLLTGSYTF
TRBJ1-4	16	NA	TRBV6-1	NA	TGTGCCAGCAGTGGGAAAAGGGGCGGTCCGAATGAAAAACTGTTTTTT	CASSGKRGGPNEKLFF
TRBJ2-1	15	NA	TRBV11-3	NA	TGTGCCAGCAGCTTAGAAGGACTCTCCTACAATGAGCAGTTCTTC	CASSLEGLSYNEQFF
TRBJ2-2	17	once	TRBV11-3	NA	TGTGCCAGCAGCTTAGGCCTCACAGGGTCAAACACCGGGGAGCTGTTTTTT	CASSLGLTGSNTGELFF
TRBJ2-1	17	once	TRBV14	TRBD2	TGTGCCAGCAGCCCACTAGCGGGAGGGGGATTGGTAGATGAGCAGTTCTTC	CASSPLAGGGLVDEQFF